This T cell receptor beta chain was recovered during a study of identical twins (dated by TCRdb to the mid-2010s). Study-level background: TCR alpha and beta repertoires from monozygotic twins, unrelated adults of various ages and cord blood were deep-sequenced to test whether fetal clonotypes persist. To rule out contamination, the twin experiments were replicated at different times with different library preparation protocols.

Relative to germline, V is missing 6 bases and J is missing 7 bases, with 3 bases of the junction outside any gene match. The CDR3, cysteine through phenylalanine, is 10 amino acids long. Left in the record is the CDR3 DNA by itself, 30 bases read in frame from the first base. The germline V gene yields SQVTM for CDR1 and ANQGSEA for CDR2. This clonotype was observed a few times. What antigen it recognizes has not been identified. Base qualities are not at hand, and no much larger clone is one base apart. Study-wide conclusions, independent of this receptor: In beta out-of-frame sequences, excess twin sharing was weaker, because having fewer shared sequences lowered the signal-to-noise ratio. Out-of-frame TCR alpha sharing in monozygotic twins was systematically underestimated by recombination models, whereas sharing between unrelated individuals was in agreement with the recombination models. Conclusions relied on cross-sectional statistical analysis, since the same donors could not be followed over many years. Compared with coincidental sharing between unrelated individuals, out-of-frame TCR alpha sequences shared between twins showed an excess of sequences with low generation probability. Abundant cord blood beta clonotypes carried fewer insertions; young adult naive repertoires showed a weaker similar trend, while memory repertoires showed none. Zero-insertion analyses could be partly confounded by invariant T cells such as MAIT and iNKT, though diverse VJ usage argued against such confounding for most clonotypes.

Only healthy Caucasian donors were included. The library came from 5' RACE. Sequenced using an Illumina HiSeq 2000. Template switching introduced a universal primer binding site; the final cDNA contained a unique molecular identifier, enabling accurate counting of TCR cDNA molecules. First-strand cDNA for TCR alpha and beta chains was synthesized from specific primers in the conserved constant-segment region. To control for contamination, each cDNA library was double barcoded with a SMART-Mk sample barcode plus Illumina barcodes. TruSeq adapter sequences and Illumina sample barcodes were added in two successive PCR steps. Sequencing of the TCR alpha and beta cDNA libraries was done on the Illumina HiSeq platform using custom primers. Per the source publication's procedure: Unique molecular identifiers were extracted from raw reads with MiGEC, and CDR3 positions were determined with MiXCR. For each individual, recombination models were inferred using an EM algorithm with the repgenHMM and IGoR tools. The analysis of shared clonotypes was done with the tcR package in R, with sharing normalized by the product of cloneset sizes. Out-of-frame nonproductive sequences were analyzed to study raw recombination free of thymic and clonal selection effects. TCRdb reprocessing: public reads trimmed at Q25 with fastp, clones called with MiXCR, in-frame beta chains kept. When rows share a CDR3 protein, they turn into one entry using the most common DNA and genes. Clone size and V and J calls follow TCRdb, not the original study. The sample yields around 1.7 million distinct CDR3 sequences; roughly 35% were counted once. The ten largest clones add up to approximately 0.29% of the sample.

This chain is built from TRBV29-1 and TRBJ2-7, and 7 junctional nucleotides match TRBD2. This receptor was obtained from a newborn girl in good health. Sequencing was performed on cord blood. The CDR3 in this case is CSVLAQEQYF. Here is the DNA: TGCAGCGTACTAGCGCAAGAGCAGTACTTC.